The 28 T cell receptor beta chains in this list originate from one sample, sequenced in a study of T cells in Graves' hyperthyroidism and ophthalmopathy. The investigators amplified TCR beta CDR3 regions from RNA transcripts. The HTBI primer set served for first-round RT-PCR of the TCR CDR3. TCRdb recomputed calls from the multiplex PCR reads with MiXCR, one row per CDR3 protein. The sample holds approximately 600,000 distinct CDR3 sequences; under 20% are singletons and the top ten take 3% to 4%. The source material was blood. The receptors here all came from a woman aged 25-40 years with Graves' hyperthyroidism.

This clonotype was observed at least ten times. The chain recombines TRBV20-1 with TRBJ2-7; tentatively, D is TRBD1 or TRBD2 (6 bases each). Germline CDR1 DFQATT, CDR2 SNEGSKA (reference sequence). V gave up 0 bases and J gave up 4 bases, with 16 bases separating them. This CDR3 contains 15 residues. CDR3 nucleotide sequence: TGCAGTGCTAGAGATTGGGGGGCCAGGGCTTACGAGCAGTACTTC. Its translation: CSARDWGARAYEQYF.

This clonotype was seen ten or more times. J is TRBJ2-1 and V is TRBV28; D is ambiguous. Germline CDR1 reads MDHEN; CDR2 reads SYDVKM. Trimming took off 8 bases at V and 0 bases at J, with 11 bases between the two ends. This CDR3 has 14 amino acids. CDR3: CASGPVSSYNEQFF. The DNA for the CDR3 is TGTGCCAGCGGGCCAGTGAGCTCCTACAATGAGCAGTTCTTC.

The V call is TRBV28, the J call TRBJ1-5, with unresolved D. Germline CDR1 is MDHEN and CDR2 is SYDVKM. The CDR3 contains 15 residues. The V and J ends lost 4 bases and 7 bases respectively, with 17 bases between them. This CDR3 is CASSSPRTPGQPQHF. DNA for the CDR3: TGTGCCAGCAGTTCTCCCCGGACGCCGGGGCAGCCCCAGCATTTT.

This clonotype was found many times. The chain links TRBV12-3 or TRBV12-4 to TRBJ1-5, with D unresolved. The CDR3 has 13 amino acids. Trimming cost V 1 base and J 7 bases, with 8 bases left between them. In DNA form, the CDR3 reads TGTGCCAGCAGTTTAGAGATATGGCAGCCCCAGCATTTT. It translates to CASSLEIWQPQHF.

The rearrangement joins TRBV6-2 or TRBV6-3 to TRBJ2-1; the match to TRBD1 covers 8 bases. Germline assignment: CDR1 MNHEY and CDR2 SVGEGT. The V and J ends lost 5 bases and 6 bases, in that order; junction bases with no gene match: 9. The CDR3 consists of 15 residues. CDR3 DNA: TGTGCCAGCAGTCCGCAGGGGGCCCTAGCCAATGAGCAGTTCTTC. This translates into CASSPQGALANEQFF.

This sequence joins TRBV20-1 and TRBJ2-1; 11 positions agree with TRBD2. The trim removed 6 bases at V and 7 bases at J, leaving 20 bases unmatched. The CDR3 is 18 residues long. Germline V gene sequence: CDR1 DFQATT, CDR2 SNEGSKA (reference sequence). CDR3 nucleotides: TGCAGTGCCGACTCGGGACTAGCGGAAAAGACATCCTTGAATGAGCAGTTCTTC. It encodes CSADSGLAEKTSLNEQFF.

In this sample, this clonotype turned up many times. V gene TRBV6-6 combines with J gene TRBJ1-2, with D uncertain. Germline CDR1 and CDR2: MNHNY and SVGAGI (reference sequence). V shed 0 bases and J shed 7 bases, with 21 bases lying between them. The CDR3 is made up of 17 amino acids. CDR3 in DNA: TGTGCCAGCAGTTACTCGAGAGTTGGCGGAGGGAGTCGTGGCTACACCTTC. Protein: CASSYSRVGGGSRGYTF.

The rearrangement links TRBV14 to TRBJ2-3; D possibly corresponds to TRBD2 (8 bases). This CDR3 has 16 residues. Trimming left V 2 bases short and J 5 bases short, with 17 bases between. Germline loops: CDR1 SGHDN, CDR2 FVKESK. CDR3 coding DNA: TGTGCCAGCAGCCAAATTATTAGCGGGGACAGAGATACGCAGTATTTT. Translated: CASSQIISGDRDTQYF.

Notes on this clonotype: A clone one base away is much larger, so this may be a read error. This chain uses TRBV20-1 with TRBJ1-4, with D hard to call. The ends were cut back, 3 bases at V and 5 bases at J, with 4 bases in the middle. The CDR3 sequence is 11 residues long. Germline V gene lookup returns CDR1 DFQATT and CDR2 SNEGSKA (reference sequence). CDR3: CSASSNEKLFF. CDR3 DNA sequence: TGCAGTGCTAGCTCAAATGAAAAACTGTTTTTT.

This clonotype was found once. Being one base from a much bigger clone, this may be a read error. The chain carries TRBV28 and TRBJ2-7; D is perhaps TRBD1 or TRBD2 (7 bases each). V was pared by 2 bases and J by 5 bases, with 16 bases between. The CDR3 totals 15 residues. Germline V gives CDR1 MDHEN, CDR2 SYDVKM. Here the CDR3 reads CASSLQGGILNEQYF. CDR3 coding DNA: TGTGCCAGCAGTTTACAGGGGGGGATTCTGAACGAGCAGTACTTC.

This clonotype has only a few counts. This rearrangement joins TRBV6-6 to TRBJ2-5, with a weak D call TRBD1 (5 bases). Germline lookup yields CDR1 MNHNY and CDR2 SVGAGI (reference sequence). This CDR3 spans 15 amino acids. V lost 0 bases to trimming and J lost 12 bases, with 20 bases between them. The CDR3 DNA follows: TGTGCCAGCAGTTACTCGGGGCAGGCCCCCAAACGAAAGTACTTC. Protein product: CASSYSGQAPKRKYF.

This sequence joins TRBV30 and TRBJ2-7; D is perhaps TRBD1 or TRBD2 (5 bases each). This CDR3 has 11 residues. V was clipped by 0 bases and J by 10 bases, with 10 bases between them. Per the germline V gene, CDR1 is GTSNPN and CDR2 is SVGIG (reference sequence). This chain's CDR3 is CAWSVLGDQYF. The CDR3 DNA reads as TGTGCCTGGAGTGTACTGGGGGATCAGTACTTC. The variable domain in full, completed from reference TRBV30 and TRBJ2-7, reads SQTIHQWPATLVQPVGSPLSLECTVEGTSNPNLYWYRQAAGRGLQLLFYSVGIGQISSEVPQNLSASRPQDRQFILSSKKLLLSDSGFYLCAWSVLGDQYFGPGTRLTVT.

This clonotype was seen many times. The chain joins TRBV28 to TRBJ2-1; D possibly corresponds to TRBD2 (7 bases). Trimming cost V 6 bases and J 7 bases, with 22 bases left between them. The germline gives CDR1 MDHEN, CDR2 SYDVKM. This CDR3 is 16 amino acids long. The CDR3 region has the DNA TGTGCCAGCAGGAATGGGGGGGGACAAACTTTAAATGAGCAGTTCTTC. It is translated as CASRNGGGQTLNEQFF.

This clonotype occurred a few times. The chain has TRBV5-1 and TRBJ1-1; no clear D gene. The CDR3 is 15 residues long. The germline V gene encodes CDR1 SGHRS and CDR2 YFSETQ. V lost 1 base and J 3 bases, leaving 13 bases between the germline ends. The CDR3 bases are TGCGCCAGCAGCTTGTTCCGGGAGGAGGACACTGAAGCTTTCTTT. Its translation is CASSLFREEDTEAFF.

This clonotype was counted at least ten times. The chain has TRBV11-2 and TRBJ2-7, with a tentative D call TRBD2 (7 bases). CDR1 and CDR2 from the germline V gene are SGHAT and FQNNGV. V was trimmed by 4 bases and J by 6 bases, leaving 19 bases between them. The CDR3 is made up of 15 amino acids. The CDR3, as DNA: TGTGCCAGCAGCTGGGAGGGGGATAAGGAAGTCGAGCAGTACTTC. Protein product: CASSWEGDKEVEQYF.

The table lists this clonotype with many counts. This chain connects TRBV5-1 to TRBJ2-7; 7 bases match TRBD1. The CDR3 is made up of 13 amino acids. V was clipped by 4 bases and J by 3 bases; unmatched bases: 4. Per the germline V gene, CDR1 is SGHRS and CDR2 is YFSETQ. CDR3 region: CASSEGTDYEQYF. The CDR3 DNA is TGCGCCAGCAGCGAAGGGACAGACTACGAGCAGTACTTC.

This clonotype was counted ten times or more. This sequence joins TRBV5-1 and TRBJ2-7, with D possibly being TRBD1 or TRBD2 (5 bases each). CDR1 SGHRS and CDR2 YFSETQ come from the germline V gene. V shed 0 bases and J shed 4 bases, with 8 bases lying between them. The CDR3 runs 13 residues. CDR3 amino acids: CASSLGGEYEQYF. Here the CDR3 DNA reads TGCGCCAGCAGCTTGGGAGGGGAGTACGAGCAGTACTTC.

About this clonotype: Given a much more abundant clone one base away, this may be a read error. The chain carries TRBV20-1 and TRBJ2-1; 7 positions agree with TRBD2. The CDR3 contains 15 residues. The V gene's germline CDR1 is DFQATT and CDR2 SNEGSKA (reference sequence). The CDR3 DNA is TGCAGTGCTGCTAGCGGACCTACAAGATACAGTGAGCAGTTCTTC. Its protein product is CSAASGPTRYSEQFF.

The V and J genes are TRBV7-3 and TRBJ2-1; 13 nucleotides line up with TRBD2. This CDR3 has 16 residues. Germline CDR1 SGHTA, CDR2 FQGTGA. The V and J ends lost 5 bases and 9 bases, in that order; junction bases with no gene match: 10. CDR3 protein: CASSPRTSGRLSEQFF. DNA for the CDR3: TGTGCCAGCAGCCCTCGGACTAGCGGGAGACTCAGTGAGCAGTTCTTC. Complete variable domain (other parts from reference TRBV7-3 and TRBJ2-1): GAGVSQTPSNKVTEKGKYVELRCDPISGHTALYWYRQSLGQGPEFLIYFQGTGAADDSGLPNDRFFAVRPEGSVSTLKIQRTERGDSAVYLCASSPRTSGRLSEQFFGPGTRLTVL.

This clonotype was recorded at least ten times. The V call is TRBV3-1, the J call TRBJ2-1; tentative D call: TRBD2 (6 bases). The V gene's germline CDR1 is LGHDT and CDR2 YNNKEL (reference sequence). V dropped 4 bases and J dropped 10 bases, with 14 bases sitting between them. There are 13 residues in the CDR3. CDR3 region: CASSPDWGVEQFF. The CDR3 nucleotides read TGTGCCAGCAGCCCAGACTGGGGGGTGGAGCAGTTCTTC.

This clonotype was seen many times. The CDR3 sequence: CASNRLGGYGYTF. As DNA, the CDR3 is TGTGCCAGCAACCGTTTGGGTGGCTATGGCTACACCTTC. The genes are TRBV12-3 or TRBV12-4 and TRBJ1-2; D gene uncertain. The CDR3 totals 13 residues. V lost 7 bases and J 4 bases, leaving 13 bases between the germline ends.

The chain combines TRBV6-1 with TRBJ1-5; 7 bases fit TRBD1. The ends lost 2 bases at V and 3 bases at J; junction bases unmatched: 7. Per germline, CDR1 MNHNS and CDR2 SASEGT. This CDR3 has 16 amino acids. The CDR3 nucleotides are TGTGCCAGCAGTGAACAAGACAGGGATTACAATCAGCCCCAGCATTTT. Its protein is CASSEQDRDYNQPQHF.

Comments on this clonotype: A read error is possible here, since a much larger clone lies one base away. The chain is built from TRBV9 and TRBJ1-1; D is unresolved. CDR3 length: 13 amino acids. The germline V gene has CDR1 SGDLS and CDR2 YYNGEE. With 0 bases removed from V and 7 bases from J, the gap between germline ends came to 10 bases. The CDR3: CASSVDSENEAFF. The CDR3 DNA is TGTGCCAGCAGCGTAGATTCAGAGAATGAAGCTTTCTTT.

Ten or more counts support this clonotype. The V gene is TRBV12-3 or TRBV12-4, the J gene TRBJ2-1; 10 bases are a match to TRBD2. This CDR3 has 16 residues. V lost 4 bases to trimming and J lost 6 bases; unmatched junction nucleotides: 9. The CDR3: CASSSLTSGVSNEQFF. The CDR3 coding sequence is TGTGCCAGCAGTTCCCTAACTAGCGGGGTCTCCAATGAGCAGTTCTTC.

Ten or more counts support this clonotype. This chain connects TRBV12-3 or TRBV12-4 to TRBJ1-1; D not resolved. The CDR3 sequence is 13 residues long. The V end was cut by 3 bases, the J end by 3 bases, with 8 bases between. Written as DNA, the CDR3 is TGTGCCAGCAGTTTGCAGCAGGACACTGAAGCTTTCTTT. This sequence encodes CASSLQQDTEAFF.

The V and J genes are TRBV6-1 and TRBJ2-1, with TRBD2 matching 13 bases. CDR1 MNHNS and CDR2 SASEGT come from the germline V gene. J gave up 5 bases and V 7 bases, and 8 bases lay outside the gene matches. The CDR3 has 16 amino acids. The CDR3 region is CASTLGLAGRDNEQFF. The CDR3 bases are TGTGCCAGCACCCTGGGACTAGCGGGAAGAGACAATGAGCAGTTCTTC.

This clonotype occurred many times. The rearrangement links TRBV30 to TRBJ2-5, with TRBD1 identical over 7 bases. The V gene end was trimmed by 4 bases and the J gene end by 3 bases; junction bases not matched to a gene: 5. CDR1 and CDR2 (germline): GTSNPN, SVGIG (reference sequence). The CDR3 is made up of 13 amino acids. CDR3 amino acids: CAWIRDSKETQYF. The CDR3, as DNA: TGTGCCTGGATAAGGGACAGTAAAGAGACCCAGTACTTC.

The sample holds many counts of this clonotype. The chain links TRBV2 to TRBJ2-3; 11 positions match TRBD2. The length of the CDR3 is 15 residues. Trimming at V came to 4 bases and at J to 0 bases, leaving 0 bases not matched to a gene. Germline CDR1 is SNHLY and CDR2 is FYNNEI. CDR3 loop: CASSGLAGSTDTQYF. The CDR3 region has the DNA TGTGCCAGCAGTGGACTAGCGGGGAGCACAGATACGCAGTATTTT. Combining the CDR3 with reference TRBV2 and TRBJ2-3 gives the whole variable domain EPEVTQTPSHQVTQMGQEVILRCVPISNHLYFYWYRQILGQKVEFLVSFYNNEISEKSEIFDDQFSVERPDGSNFTLKIRSTKLEDSAMYFCASSGLAGSTDTQYFGPGTRLTVL.